This TCR beta chain was retrieved from a study of cytomegalovirus exposure and HLA in healthy donors. Comments on this clone: Antigen: not known.

Study findings and constraints: A list of 164 TCR beta chains associated with cytomegalovirus was given. In a later analysis, TCR beta V- and J-gene trimming was associated with a missense DCLRE1C variant.

In germline, CDR1 is MRHNA, CDR2 SNTAGT. Germline trimming cut 9 bases from V and 2 bases from J; bases unmatched to any gene: 3. The CDR3 consists of 13 residues. The PCR had 60 Vbeta and 13 Jbeta primers. Produced via immunoSEQ multiplex PCR; TCRdb's table is partial and in-frame only. The sample holds about 120,000 clones. The chain links TRBV6-4 to TRBJ2-3; 9 bases map to TRBD2. The specimen was PBMCs. This clonotype was obtained from a man between 18 and 35 years old in good health and CMV-seronegative. The CDR3 coding sequence is TGTGCCAGACCGGGACTAGCCACAGATACGCAGTATTTT. Its protein product is CARPGLATDTQYF.